This T cell receptor (beta chain) was sequenced during a study of blood T cell repertoires in COVID-19. Study-level background: COVID-19 samples from acute and convalescent phases originated in the United States, Italy and Spain. From T cells, B-cell-depleted T cells, or PBMCs came the material, which was cDNA or gDNA.

Source study methods: Cell counts per sample came from amplifying reference gene primers. Profiled with immunoSEQ multiplex PCR; TCRdb holds only in-frame clones, not every one. The V and J calls and clone size were taken over from that table, and D and trimming were inferred from the DNA. The sample contains more than 90,000 clones, around 88% of which appear only once. V was shortened by 2 bases and J by 0 bases, with 11 bases between the two germline ends. Germline CDR1 is SGHTS and CDR2 is YDEGEE. This CDR3 has 15 residues. The Seattle site enrolled patients during active infection and followed them longitudinally.

Material: peripheral blood. The sequence came from an older woman with COVID-19, enrolled during active disease. V gene TRBV5-8 combines with J gene TRBJ1-1; D is unclear. CDR3 region: CASSLRNRLNTEAFF. CDR3 nucleotide sequence: TGTGCCAGCAGCTTAAGAAACAGACTGAACACTGAAGCTTTCTTT.